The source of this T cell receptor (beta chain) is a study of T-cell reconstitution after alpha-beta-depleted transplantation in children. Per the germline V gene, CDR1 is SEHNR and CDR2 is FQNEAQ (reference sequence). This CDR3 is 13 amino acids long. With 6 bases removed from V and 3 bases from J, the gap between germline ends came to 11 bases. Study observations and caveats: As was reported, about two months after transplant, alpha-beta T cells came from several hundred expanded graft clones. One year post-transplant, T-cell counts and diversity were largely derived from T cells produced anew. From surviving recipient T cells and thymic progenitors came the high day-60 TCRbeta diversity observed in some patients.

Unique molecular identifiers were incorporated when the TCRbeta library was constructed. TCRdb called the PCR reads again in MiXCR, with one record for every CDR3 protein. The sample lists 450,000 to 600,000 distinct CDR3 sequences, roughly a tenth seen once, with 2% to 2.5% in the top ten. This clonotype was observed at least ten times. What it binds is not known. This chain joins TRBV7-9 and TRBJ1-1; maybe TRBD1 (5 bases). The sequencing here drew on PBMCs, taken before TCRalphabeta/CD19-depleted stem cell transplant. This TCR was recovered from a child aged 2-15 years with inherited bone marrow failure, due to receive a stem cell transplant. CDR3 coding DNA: TGTGCCAGCAGTTTTTGGGGGGACACTGAAGCTTTCTTT. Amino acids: CASSFWGDTEAFF.